These 8 T cell receptor beta chains were all obtained from the same sample, sequenced in a study of OX40 agonist ivuxolimab in advanced cancers. Assay: immunoSEQ multiplex PCR; the TCRdb copy retains only in-frame clones and omits some. This table has about 50,000 clones, about 80% appearing once. The input for sequencing was CD4+ or CD8+ T cells sorted from blood, taken in a trial of the OX40 agonist ivuxolimab. Receptors originate from an adult with an advanced solid tumor such as melanoma, head and neck, liver or kidney cancer.

The chain is built from TRBV5-6 and TRBJ2-6; D is undetermined. V lost 3 bases and J 1 base, leaving 8 bases between the germline ends. The CDR3 is made up of 15 amino acids. Germline loops: CDR1 SGHDT, CDR2 YYEEEE. This CDR3 reads CASSYGPSGANVLTF. Written as DNA, the CDR3 is TGTGCCAGCAGCTACGGCCCTTCTGGGGCCAACGTCCTGACTTTC. Full variable domain (rest looked up from reference TRBV5-6 and TRBJ2-6): DAGVTQSPTHLIKTRGQQVTLRCSPKSGHDTVSWYQQALGQGPQFIFQYYEEEERQRGNFPDRFSGHQFPNYSSELNVNALLLGDSALYLCASSYGPSGANVLTFGAGSRLTVL.

The chain uses TRBV4-3 and TRBJ1-5, with TRBD1 as a possible D gene (5 bases). V lost 0 bases to trimming and J lost 11 bases, with 14 bases between them. This CDR3 region has 14 residues. CDR1 LGHNA and CDR2 YSLEER come from the germline V gene. For the CDR3, the DNA is TGCGCCAGCAGCCAAGACGGTTATCTGGGGGCCCAGCATTTT. Translating it yields CASSQDGYLGAQHF.

The rearrangement links TRBV19 to TRBJ1-5, with a tentative D call TRBD1 (6 bases). This CDR3 is 13 amino acids long. Trimming pared 7 bases from V and 10 bases from J, leaving 17 bases between. Germline CDR1 and CDR2: LNHDA and SQIVND (reference sequence). In DNA form, the CDR3 reads TGTGCCAGTATGGAGAGGGACAAGGCTCCCCAGCATTTT. Translation: CASMERDKAPQHF.

CDR3 DNA: TGCGCCAGCAGCGCATCCGGGACAGGGACGGGGCAGCCCCAGCATTTT. Protein: CASSASGTGTGQPQHF. The rearrangement uses TRBV5-1 and TRBJ1-5, with 9 bases that match TRBD1. This CDR3 has 16 amino acids. Trimming took 4 bases from V and 7 from J; bases not matched to a gene: 12. CDR1 is SGHRS, CDR2 YFSETQ, per germline.

V usage is TRBV27 and J usage is TRBJ2-1, with D perhaps TRBD2 (5 bases). The V end was cut by 7 bases, the J end by 7 bases, with 17 bases between. The CDR3 length is 14 residues. Per germline, CDR1 MNHEY and CDR2 SMNVEV (reference sequence). CDR3 nucleotides: TGTGCCAGCAAGGAACCCGGGATCCCTAATGAGCAGTTCTTC. Amino acid sequence: CASKEPGIPNEQFF.

This clone appeared a few times. V usage is TRBV28 and J usage is TRBJ2-7, with TRBD2 matching over 13 bases. The CDR3 runs to 15 residues. In germline, CDR1 is MDHEN, CDR2 SYDVKM. The V gene end was trimmed by 8 bases and the J gene end by 5 bases; junction bases not matched to a gene: 9. The CDR3, as DNA: TGTGCCAGCTTCCTGACCGGGACTAGCGGGAACGAGCAGTACTTC. It encodes CASFLTGTSGNEQYF.

Only one count was recorded for this clone. This CDR3 reads CASSSSGRVSGNTIYF. For the CDR3, the DNA is TGTGCCAGCAGTTCAAGCGGCAGGGTCTCTGGAAACACCATATATTTT. The chain has TRBV28 and TRBJ1-3; D may be TRBD1 (5 bases). The CDR3 loop spans 16 amino acids. From germline, CDR1 is MDHEN and CDR2 SYDVKM. V shed 4 bases and J shed 0 bases, with 13 bases lying between them.

This rearrangement joins TRBV5-1 to TRBJ2-2; D is undetermined. CDR1 is SGHRS and CDR2 is YFSETQ in the germline V gene. The CDR3 spans 14 residues. V was pared by 5 bases and J by 0 bases, with 8 bases between. In DNA, the CDR3 is TGCGCCAGCAGGGGTTCTACGAACACCGGGGAGCTGTTTTTT. Its protein is CASRGSTNTGELFF.